This TCR beta chain appears in the sequencing data of a study of ipilimumab plus nivolumab after autologous stem cell transplantation. Study-level information: Patients received a median of about 5 ipilimumab and roughly eight nivolumab doses. Myeloma patients were high-risk transplant-naive or relapsed within 3 years of first autologous transplant. Broader study findings: Per the authors, repertoire, Treg and microbiota data justify further study.

TCRdb's table, derived via immunoSEQ multiplex PCR, lists solely in-frame clones and lacks some. The data contain some 45,000 clones, nearly 90% of them seen just once; the ten biggest clones take up 0.7% to 1%. Germline values: CDR1 SGHDT, CDR2 YYEEEE. The CDR3 runs 13 residues. With 4 bases removed from V and 3 bases from J, the gap between germline ends came to 10 bases. With regard to this clone: The antigen is undetermined.

Checkpoint therapy with ipilimumab 1 mg/kg began 14 to 28 days after transplant. The sample in question was PBMCs, obtained in a trial of ipilimumab plus nivolumab as post-transplant consolidation. The chain couples TRBV5-6 to TRBJ1-2; no definite D call. This sequence was found in a male donor with multiple myeloma. CDR3 DNA sequence: TGTGCCAGCAGCCCGGACGGCGACTATGGCTACACCTTC. Protein: CASSPDGDYGYTF. Full variable domain (missing parts from reference TRBV5-6 and TRBJ1-2): DAGVTQSPTHLIKTRGQQVTLRCSPKSGHDTVSWYQQALGQGPQFIFQYYEEEERQRGNFPDRFSGHQFPNYSSELNVNALLLGDSALYLCASSPDGDYGYTFGSGTRLTVV.